The 14 T cell receptor beta chains below come from one sample, sequenced in a study of blood T cells in healthy people across ages. Primers used in a second PCR of roughly 6 to 12 cycles were a sample-barcoded 5' primer and a J-beta primer mix. TCRdb itself ran the 5' RACE reads through MiXCR, one entry per CDR3 protein. Of about 650,000 distinct CDR3 sequences in the sample, 32% were seen once. Sequenced sample: blood. Source of these receptors: a woman older than 75 in good health.

A few counts support this clonotype. The CDR3 DNA reads TGTGCCAGCAGTTACCCGGGGGGCCCCCCCCAAGAGACCCAGTACTTC. Translating gives CASSYPGGPPQETQYF. The chain is built from TRBV6-6 and TRBJ2-5; D may be TRBD2 (7 bases). The V and J ends lost 2 bases and 1 base respectively, with 14 bases between them. Germline V gene sequence: CDR1 MNHNY, CDR2 SVGAGI (reference sequence). The CDR3 consists of 16 residues.

The chain recombines TRBV5-6 with TRBJ1-2, with D possibly TRBD1 on 6 matching bases. The CDR3 extends over 14 amino acids. Trimming took off 0 bases at V and 8 bases at J, with 14 bases between the two ends. The germline V gene has CDR1 SGHDT and CDR2 YYEEEE. This chain's CDR3 is CASSLGNRADGYTF. CDR3 nucleotide sequence: TGTGCCAGCAGCTTGGGAAACAGGGCTGACGGCTACACCTTC.

This clonotype was seen many times. The chain combines TRBV7-8 with TRBJ1-2; possibly TRBD1 for D (6 bases). This CDR3 is 14 amino acids long. Germline V gene lookup returns CDR1 SGHVS and CDR2 FQNEAQ. V was shortened by 5 bases and J by 6 bases, with 16 bases between the two germline ends. The CDR3 sequence: CASSVREGGDGYTF. The CDR3 bases are TGTGCCAGCAGCGTACGAGAAGGGGGAGATGGCTACACCTTC. The whole variable domain, remainder taken from reference TRBV7-8 and TRBJ1-2, is GAGVSQSPRYKVAKRGQDVALRCDPISGHVSLFWYQQALGQGPEFLTYFQNEAQLDKSGLPSDRFFAERPEGSVSTLKIQRTQQEDSAVYLCASSVREGGDGYTFGSGTRLTVV.

Note on this clonotype: A read error may explain this, as a much larger clone is one base away. V and J are TRBV4-3 and TRBJ1-2; D is unclear. The CDR3 extends over 14 amino acids. Per the germline V gene, CDR1 is LGHNA and CDR2 is YSLEER. Trimming took 1 base from V and 6 from J, leaving 12 bases between them. The CDR3, as DNA: TGCGCCAGCAGCCAAGGGTGGGGAAGGGATGGCTACACCTTC. Protein product: CASSQGWGRDGYTF.

Many counts were recorded for this clonotype. This rearrangement joins TRBV4-2 to TRBJ1-6; the D is unclear. The V end was cut by 4 bases, the J end by 11 bases, with 15 bases between. CDR1 and CDR2 from the germline V gene are LGHNA and YNFKEQ. The CDR3 totals 14 residues. The CDR3 here is CASSLNLQTPPLHF. CDR3 in DNA: TGTGCCAGCAGCCTCAACCTCCAGACACCACCCCTCCACTTT.

This clonotype was detected ten times or more. V and J are TRBV6-2 or TRBV6-3 and TRBJ2-1, with 11 bases matching TRBD2. Germline V CDR1 and CDR2: MNHEY, SVGEGT. The CDR3 is 16 residues long. V lost 4 bases, J lost 4 bases, and 6 bases stayed unmatched. This chain's CDR3 is CASSSPSGGSYNEQFF. The DNA of the CDR3 is TGTGCCAGCAGTTCGCCTAGCGGGGGGTCATACAATGAGCAGTTCTTC.

This clonotype was detected many times. This sequence joins TRBV5-1 and TRBJ2-4; D possibly uses TRBD1 or TRBD2 (6 bases each). The CDR3 loop spans 14 amino acids. Germline-derived CDR1 and CDR2 are SGHRS and YFSETQ. Trimming pared 4 bases from V and 12 bases from J, leaving 20 bases between. The CDR3 is CASSAGGPKGDQYF. CDR3 DNA: TGCGCCAGCAGCGCCGGGGGCCCGAAGGGAGATCAGTACTTC.

This chain links TRBV28 with TRBJ1-4; 9 bases agree with TRBD1. The CDR3 contains 15 residues. J gave up 7 bases and V 3 bases, and 6 bases lay outside the gene matches. Germline assignment: CDR1 MDHEN and CDR2 SYDVKM. The CDR3 here is CASSFGTGRSEKLFF. The CDR3 DNA sequence: TGTGCCAGCAGTTTCGGGACAGGGCGGAGTGAAAAACTGTTTTTT.

This clonotype was detected a few times. The chain links TRBV9 to TRBJ1-1, with 8 bases aligning to TRBD1. CDR1 is SGDLS and CDR2 is YYNGEE in the germline V gene. CDR3 size: 17 residues. Germline trimming cut 0 bases from V and 4 bases from J; bases unmatched to any gene: 11. Here the CDR3 DNA reads TGTGCCAGCAGCGTAGTGGGGACAGGACTTGGTAGCACTGAAGCTTTCTTT. Amino acids: CASSVVGTGLGSTEAFF.

Turning to this clonotype: A much bigger clone sits one base away, suggesting this may be a read error. The V gene is TRBV4-3, the J gene TRBJ2-7, with 9 bases aligning to TRBD2. The junction had 13 bases not matched to a gene; V was cut back by 0 bases and J by 7 bases. Per germline, CDR1 LGHNA and CDR2 YSLEER. CDR3 length equals 17 residues. The CDR3 DNA reads TGCGCCAGCAGCCAAGAGGATGTAGCGGGGGCATACAATGAGCAGTACTTC. It specifies CASSQEDVAGAYNEQYF.

This clonotype was picked up many times. The chain links TRBV2 to TRBJ2-1; D might be TRBD2 (5 bases). This CDR3 region has 15 residues. The germline V and J ends were trimmed by 7 bases and 4 bases, with 17 bases remaining between them. CDR1 and CDR2 (germline): SNHLY, FYNNEI. The CDR3 region is CASNRGGTTYNEQFF. The CDR3 bases are TGTGCCAGCAACCGCGGAGGTACGACTTACAATGAGCAGTTCTTC.

In this sample, this clonotype turned up many times. This chain links TRBV7-2 with TRBJ1-2, with 9 bases identical to TRBD1. The CDR3 has 14 residues. With V trimmed by 0 bases and J by 4 bases, 0 bases remained unmatched. Germline loops: CDR1 SGHTA, CDR2 FQGNSA. CDR3 coding DNA: TGTGCCAGCAGCTTAGCGGACAGGGGCTATGGCTACACCTTC. Its protein is CASSLADRGYGYTF.

This clonotype was found many times. This rearrangement joins TRBV12-3 or TRBV12-4 to TRBJ2-5, with 13 bases that match TRBD2. Trimming at V came to 5 bases and at J to 5 bases, leaving 8 bases not matched to a gene. This CDR3 is built from 16 residues. The CDR3 bases are TGTGCCAGCAGTCGACTAGCGGGGGGCGGTTTGGAGACCCAGTACTTC. Residues: CASSRLAGGGLETQYF.

This clonotype was recorded many times. The chain employs TRBV6-1 and TRBJ2-7; D tentatively fits TRBD1 or TRBD2 (5 bases each). Trimming removed 2 bases at V and 2 bases at J, with 22 bases between. The CDR3 is 18 amino acids. Germline V lookup: CDR1 MNHNS, CDR2 SASEGT. CDR3 loop: CASSEKVRGRNGPYEQYF. For the CDR3, the DNA is TGTGCCAGCAGTGAAAAGGTCCGGGGACGAAATGGCCCCTACGAGCAGTACTTC.